These 14 T cell receptor beta chains were sequenced from one sample in a study of OX40 agonist ivuxolimab in advanced cancers. Sequencing used immunoSEQ multiplex PCR; TCRdb keeps in-frame clones, though not all of them. Among just under 20,000 clones listed, 74% were seen once. The sequences come from CD4+ or CD8+ T cells sorted from blood, collected in a trial of the OX40 agonist ivuxolimab. These receptors originate from an adult with an advanced solid tumor such as melanoma, head and neck, liver or kidney cancer.

V is TRBV15 and J is TRBJ1-4; D not certain. V was trimmed by 8 bases and J by 3 bases, leaving 4 bases between them. Per germline, CDR1 LNHNV and CDR2 YYDKDF (reference sequence). CDR3 length: 11 amino acids. Here the CDR3 reads CATYANEKLFF. CDR3 DNA sequence: TGTGCCACCTATGCTAATGAAAAACTGTTTTTT.

V is TRBV19 and J is TRBJ1-2, with 7 bases matching TRBD1. J lost 1 base, V lost 3 bases, and 5 bases had no gene match. CDR1 and CDR2 from the germline V gene are LNHDA and SQIVND (reference sequence). This CDR3 has 15 amino acids. CDR3 in amino acids: CASSIDDRDNYGYTF. The CDR3 DNA is TGTGCCAGTAGTATTGATGACAGGGATAACTATGGCTACACCTTC. Full variable domain (missing parts from reference TRBV19 and TRBJ1-2): DGGITQSPKYLFRKEGQNVTLSCEQNLNHDAMYWYRQDPGQGLRLIYYSQIVNDFQKGDIAEGYSVSREKKESFPLTVTSAQKNPTAFYLCASSIDDRDNYGYTFGSGTRLTVV.

This clone showed up just once. The chain recombines TRBV19 with TRBJ2-5; D not certain. Germline V gives CDR1 LNHDA, CDR2 SQIVND (reference sequence). V gave up 1 base and J gave up 4 bases, with 1 base separating them. This CDR3 has 11 amino acids. The CDR3 nucleotides read TGTGCCAGTAGTATAGCAGAGACCCAGTACTTC. Protein sequence: CASSIAETQYF.

The chain uses TRBV27 and TRBJ1-2, with 9 nucleotides matching TRBD1. Germline CDR1 reads MNHEY; CDR2 reads SMNVEV (reference sequence). This CDR3 comprises 15 residues. V shed 8 bases, J shed 3 bases, and the junction held 10 bases outside the gene matches. CDR3 residues: CASRTGTGTYYGYTF. In nucleotides, the CDR3 is TGTGCCAGCCGTACCGGGACAGGGACCTACTATGGCTACACCTTC.

V gene TRBV18 combines with J gene TRBJ1-4; the D is unclear. Germline lookup yields CDR1 KGHSH and CDR2 LQKENI. The CDR3 spans 16 residues. V lost 0 bases, J lost 8 bases, and 16 bases lay in between. As DNA, the CDR3 is TGTGCCAGCTCACCACCTTCGGGCGGACTGCGGGAAAAACTGTTTTTT. Translating it yields CASSPPSGGLREKLFF.

This clone appeared a few times. The J gene is TRBJ1-1, the V gene TRBV5-8; D is unclear. The CDR3 is 9 residues long. Trimming left V 0 bases short and J 9 bases short, with 0 bases between. The germline V gene encodes CDR1 SGHTS and CDR2 YDEGEE. In DNA, the CDR3 is TGTGCCAGCAGCTTGGAAGCTTTCTTT. Amino acid sequence: CASSLEAFF.

This rearrangement joins TRBV15 to TRBJ1-2, with D unclear. This CDR3 region has 13 residues. Per germline, CDR1 LNHNV and CDR2 YYDKDF (reference sequence). V was pared by 0 bases and J by 6 bases, with 8 bases between. The CDR3 reads CATSRDLSDGYTF. CDR3 nucleotides: TGTGCCACCAGCAGAGATCTCTCTGATGGCTACACCTTC.

V gene TRBV30 combines with J gene TRBJ1-5; D is unresolved. Trimming removed 2 bases at V and 3 bases at J, with 17 bases between. The germline CDR1 and CDR2 sequences are GTSNPN and SVGIG (reference sequence). CDR3 length equals 16 residues. The CDR3 sequence is CAWSLGSPLPNQPQHF. CDR3 bases: TGTGCCTGGAGTCTCGGCTCTCCCTTACCCAATCAGCCCCAGCATTTT.

This clone was recorded a few times. The chain uses TRBV13 and TRBJ1-2; D gene ambiguous. The V gene's germline CDR1 is PRHDT and CDR2 FYEKMQ (reference sequence). Trimming shortened V by 6 bases and J by 3 bases, and 11 bases separated the two germline ends. CDR3 length: 13 residues. The CDR3 is CASSLNVDYGYTF. DNA for the CDR3: TGTGCCAGCAGTCTTAATGTGGACTATGGCTACACCTTC. The full variable domain, in which reference TRBV13 and TRBJ1-2 provide the parts outside the CDR3, is AAGVIQSPRHLIKEKRETATLKCYPIPRHDTVYWYQQGPGQDPQFLISFYEKMQSDKGSIPDRFSAQQFSDYHSELNMSSLELGDSALYFCASSLNVDYGYTFGSGTRLTVV.

The V call is TRBV4-1, the J call TRBJ2-4; 11 bases line up with TRBD2. The CDR3 spans 15 residues. Germline lookup yields CDR1 MGHRA and CDR2 YSYEKL. Germline trimming cut 0 bases from V and 11 bases from J; bases unmatched to any gene: 6. The CDR3 coding sequence is TGCGCCAGCAGCCAAGATGGGGCTAGCGGGAGGTTTCAGTACTTC. Amino acids: CASSQDGASGRFQYF.

In this sample, this clone turned up many times. The V and J genes are TRBV19 and TRBJ2-1, with TRBD1 matching over 8 bases. V dropped 4 bases and J dropped 7; count of bases not matched to a gene: 6. The CDR3 is 14 amino acids. The germline CDR1 and CDR2 sequences are LNHDA and SQIVND (reference sequence). The CDR3, as DNA: TGTGCCAGTAGTACAGGGGGCGCGGAGAATGAGCAGTTCTTC. It is translated as CASSTGGAENEQFF.

The chain is built from TRBV5-1 and TRBJ2-1; tentatively, D is TRBD2 (6 bases). Germline V gene sequence: CDR1 SGHRS, CDR2 YFSETQ. The CDR3 contains 11 residues. Trimming took 3 bases from V and 9 from J, leaving 7 bases between them. CDR3 in DNA: TGCGCCAGCAGCTCGGGGGTTGAGCAGTTCTTC. Translation: CASSSGVEQFF.

This clone was recorded only once. J is TRBJ2-1 and V is TRBV28; possibly TRBD1 or TRBD2 for D (5 bases each). V shed 6 bases and J shed 0 bases, with 18 bases lying between them. Germline CDR1 is MDHEN and CDR2 is SYDVKM. CDR3 size: 17 residues. This CDR3 is CASRKPWDPPSYNEQFF. The CDR3 DNA is TGTGCCAGCAGAAAACCATGGGACCCACCCTCCTACAATGAGCAGTTCTTC. Full variable domain (outside the CDR3, taken from reference TRBV28 and TRBJ2-1): DVKVTQSSRYLVKRTGEKVFLECVQDMDHENMFWYRQDPGLGLRLIYFSYDVKMKEKGDIPEGYSVSREKKERFSLILESASTNQTSMYLCASRKPWDPPSYNEQFFGPGTRLTVL.

The CDR3 DNA is TGCGCCAGCAGCCACAGGGGTGGATCGGACGAGCAGTACTTC. Translation: CASSHRGGSDEQYF. The gene calls are TRBV4-3 and TRBJ2-7, with D maybe TRBD1 (6 bases). The CDR3 is made up of 14 amino acids. Between the trimmed V and J ends, which lost 3 bases and 5 bases, there was a span of 14 bases. CDR1 and CDR2 from the germline V gene are LGHNA and YSLEER.